This entry concerns a single T cell receptor (beta chain). What it recognizes is unknown. This specimen includes other DNA sequences encoding the same CDR3. CD45RO-negative, CCR7-positively selected cells formed the naive CD8 fraction, excluding terminally differentiated effector memory CD45RA+ cells. An even split of each subset's genomic DNA across several immunoSEQ plates was performed. TCRdb keeps only in-frame clones here, not all; method: immunoSEQ multiplex PCR. Of about 2.1 million clones listed, 93% are singletons. V lost 3 bases and J 0 bases, leaving 8 bases between the germline ends. CDR1 and CDR2 (germline): MNHEY, SMNVEV (reference sequence). The CDR3 extends over 14 amino acids. These data belong to a study of shared clonotypes between healthy human individuals. Study-level findings and limits: Roughly 5.3% of naive CD4 clonotypes were common to several donors. Tissue TCR repertoires likely differ from these blood-only repertoires.

The source of this sequence is a man younger than 35 in good health. Some clones in this sample may be carry-over from other donors' samples. V and J are TRBV27 and TRBJ1-1; no firm D call. Sequencing was done on a sample of naive CD8+ T cells from PBMCs. CDR3 protein: CASSLYNMNTEAFF. The CDR3 DNA sequence: TGTGCCAGCAGTTTGTACAATATGAACACTGAAGCTTTCTTT.